Below, 21 T cell receptor beta chains from the same sample are listed, as sequenced in a study of human CD8 memory T cell subsets. A UMI-labeled 5' RACE approach was the method that produced the TCR beta libraries. TCRdb re-called the 5' RACE reads and catalogs CDR3 proteins one per entry, DNA excluded. The sample totals about 10,000 distinct CDR3 sequences. Input material: CD8+ stem-like memory T cells (TSCM and TCM) sorted from PBMCs. As to subset: stem-like memory CD8 T cells (TSTEM), CCR7+ PD-1- TIGIT-. These receptors all come from a human donor in good health.

V is TRBV11-2 and J is TRBJ2-7. Germline V gene data show CDR1 as SGHAT and CDR2 as FQNNGV. This CDR3 spans 11 amino acids. Here the CDR3 reads CASSSTGKQYF.

In terms of frequency, this clonotype is medium-sized. The chain is built from TRBV14 and TRBJ2-2; TCRdb's D call, TRBD2, is unchecked because there is no DNA. This CDR3 contains 16 residues. CDR1 is SGHDN, CDR2 FVKESK, per germline. CDR3 loop: CASSQASGSYTGELFF.

This chain joins TRBV18 and TRBJ2-1; no DNA is available, so the TRBD1 call from TCRdb remains unchecked. From germline, CDR1 is KGHSH and CDR2 LQKENI. This CDR3 has 14 amino acids. The CDR3 loop is CASSSRQGVDEQFF.

The chain is built from TRBV6-5 and TRBJ2-4. Germline loops: CDR1 MNHEY, CDR2 SVGAGI. The CDR3 totals 13 residues. This chain's CDR3 is CARYTGAKNIQYF.

Measured by frequency, this clonotype is medium-sized. The chain is built from TRBV19 and TRBJ2-1. CDR1 and CDR2 from the germline V gene are LNHDA and SQIVND (reference sequence). The CDR3 is made up of 19 amino acids. CDR3 in amino acids: CASKSSSIGRSKNDNEQFF. Full variable domain (outside the CDR3, taken from reference TRBV19 and TRBJ2-1): DGGITQSPKYLFRKEGQNVTLSCEQNLNHDAMYWYRQDPGQGLRLIYYSQIVNDFQKGDIAEGYSVSREKKESFPLTVTSAQKNPTAFYLCASKSSSIGRSKNDNEQFFGPGTRLTVL.

This chain uses TRBV7-9 with TRBJ2-5; the TCRdb D gene call, TRBD2, has no DNA to confirm it. The germline CDR1 and CDR2 sequences are SEHNR and FQNEAQ (reference sequence). The CDR3 runs to 14 residues. The CDR3 sequence: CASSSRTSGETQYF.

The chain joins TRBV7-3 to TRBJ2-7; TCRdb picks TRBD1, but there is no DNA to check that call. The CDR3 runs 13 residues. Germline V gene sequence: CDR1 SGHTA, CDR2 FQGTGA. The CDR3 loop reads CASSLTDPGEQYF.

This clonotype ranks as medium-sized in terms of frequency. The genes are TRBV4-3 and TRBJ1-4. This CDR3 contains 13 residues. Germline V gene lookup returns CDR1 LGHNA and CDR2 YSLEER. This CDR3 reads CASSQDSNEKLFF.

Judged by frequency, this clonotype is medium-sized (0.01 to 0.1%). The V gene is TRBV7-8, the J gene TRBJ1-3. CDR1 is SGHVS, CDR2 FQNEAQ, per germline. CDR3 length: 16 amino acids. This chain's CDR3 is CASSSGDEKLRNTIYF.

Frequency places this clonotype as medium-sized. J is TRBJ2-5 and V is TRBV28. The CDR3 totals 14 residues. CDR1 MDHEN and CDR2 SYDVKM come from the germline V gene. The CDR3 protein is CASSLGISQETQYF.

This clonotype registers medium-sized by frequency. The V call is TRBV24-1, the J call TRBJ2-7; TCRdb's D gene call, TRBD1, goes unchecked for lack of DNA. CDR3 length equals 14 residues. CDR1 is KGHDR and CDR2 is SFDVKD in the germline V gene. CDR3 loop: CATSDPGRTPEQYF.

Considering frequency, this clonotype is medium-sized. V gene TRBV5-1 combines with J gene TRBJ2-7; TCRdb returns TRBD2, unconfirmable since there is no DNA. The CDR3 consists of 14 residues. From germline, CDR1 is SGHRS and CDR2 YFSETQ. This chain's CDR3 is CASSPTTPSYEQYF.

The J gene is TRBJ2-7, the V gene TRBV12-3 or TRBV12-4. The CDR3 sequence is 13 residues long. CDR3 in amino acids: CASSLNGRNEQYF.

The chain carries TRBV28 and TRBJ2-2; TCRdb designates TRBD2, a call that cannot be tested without DNA. The CDR3 is 15 amino acids. Germline CDR1 reads MDHEN; CDR2 reads SYDVKM. CDR3 loop: CASRPTSGGVGELFF.

V gene TRBV29-1 combines with J gene TRBJ1-3. This CDR3 contains 11 residues. The germline V gene has CDR1 SQVTM and CDR2 ANQGSEA. CDR3 amino acids: CSVVWGNTIYF.

The CDR3 sequence is CASSLTPAREGMYEQYF. This sequence joins TRBV5-1 and TRBJ2-7; TCRdb gives TRBD2 as the D gene, but with no DNA this cannot be confirmed. The length of the CDR3 is 17 residues. Germline assignment: CDR1 SGHRS and CDR2 YFSETQ.

The V and J genes are TRBV4-2 and TRBJ2-4; as DNA is missing, the TRBD2 call by TCRdb cannot be tested. Per the germline V gene, CDR1 is LGHNA and CDR2 is YNFKEQ. This CDR3 has 15 amino acids. CDR3 region: CASSQGVGSGSDPYF.

V usage is TRBV29-1 and J usage is TRBJ2-7. The CDR3 runs to 12 residues. Germline loops: CDR1 SQVTM, CDR2 ANQGSEA. CDR3 loop: CSVSTESYEQYF.

The rearrangement uses TRBV19 and TRBJ2-2. From germline, CDR1 is LNHDA and CDR2 SQIVND (reference sequence). The CDR3 spans 14 residues. This chain's CDR3 is CASSARTNTGELFF.

The V call is TRBV6-5, the J call TRBJ2-1. Per germline, CDR1 MNHEY and CDR2 SVGAGI. The CDR3 is 12 residues long. CDR3 residues: CASSYTQSEEFF.

The V gene is TRBV7-8, the J gene TRBJ2-1. The length of the CDR3 is 15 residues. The germline V gene has CDR1 SGHVS and CDR2 FQNEAQ. CDR3 sequence reads: CASSFSGGMDNEQFF.